A single sample is the source of the 31 T cell receptor beta chains below, sequenced in a study of neurological immune-mediated disorders. TCRdb re-analysed the 5' RACE reads in MiXCR, keeping a single row per CDR3 protein. The sample has approximately 19,000 distinct CDR3 sequences; approximately 6.8% are singletons. The sequenced material came from CD8+ T cells from blood. All receptors derive from a woman aged 25 to 39 with HTLV-1-associated myelopathy (HAM/TSP).

This clonotype occurred many times. The rearrangement links TRBV9 to TRBJ1-2, with D perhaps matching TRBD1 (6 bases). CDR3 length: 13 amino acids. CDR1 and CDR2 from the germline V gene are SGDLS and YYNGEE. V was shortened by 3 bases and J by 4 bases, with 10 bases between the two germline ends. CDR3 protein: CASSAGTLYGYTF. In DNA, the CDR3 is TGTGCCAGCAGCGCCGGGACACTCTATGGCTACACCTTC.

This clonotype appeared many times. The chain has TRBV5-1 and TRBJ2-7; TRBD1 is a possible D gene (6 bases). This CDR3 has 12 residues. Trimming removed 6 bases from V and 2 bases from J, with 9 bases in between. Germline V CDR1 and CDR2: SGHRS, YFSETQ. The CDR3 loop reads CASIGDTYEQYF. The CDR3 DNA follows: TGCGCCAGCATAGGGGACACCTACGAGCAGTACTTC.

Many counts were recorded for this clonotype. This chain joins TRBV7-9 and TRBJ2-1; 7 nucleotides line up with TRBD2. CDR1 is SEHNR, CDR2 FQNEAQ, per germline (reference sequence). J was trimmed by 4 bases and V by 7 bases; bases with no gene match: 7. The CDR3 covers 14 residues. The CDR3 region is CASTQTSLYNEQFF. The CDR3 DNA sequence: TGTGCCAGCACTCAGACTAGCCTATACAATGAGCAGTTCTTC.

This clonotype was counted ten times or more. CDR3 in amino acids: CASTIRQGEYNEQFF. The CDR3 DNA reads as TGTGCCAGCACCATAAGACAGGGAGAGTACAATGAGCAGTTCTTC. The rearrangement links TRBV6-6 to TRBJ2-1; TRBD1 matches 7 bases. With 7 bases clipped from V and 4 bases from J, the junction kept 10 bases outside the gene matches. The CDR3 length is 15 residues. Germline values: CDR1 MNHNY, CDR2 SVGAGI (reference sequence).

This clonotype is categorized as medium-sized. The chain joins TRBV5-6 to TRBJ2-1; D is unresolved. The germline gives CDR1 SGHDT, CDR2 YYEEEE. The CDR3 spans 14 residues. The V gene lost 4 bases and the J gene lost 1 base, with 9 bases spanning the gap. Here the CDR3 DNA reads TGTGCCAGCAGCCCCCGGTTGTCCTACAATGAGCAGTTCTTC. Its protein product is CASSPRLSYNEQFF.

This clonotype has a count of ten or more. The chain recombines TRBV3-1 with TRBJ2-2, with unresolved D. The V gene lost 0 bases and the J gene lost 1 base, with 12 bases spanning the gap. The germline V gene encodes CDR1 LGHDT and CDR2 YNNKEL (reference sequence). The length of the CDR3 is 17 residues. The CDR3 DNA follows: TGTGCCAGCAGCCAAGATTGGGTAGGAGAGAACACCGGGGAGCTGTTTTTT. Protein: CASSQDWVGENTGELFF.

The sample holds many counts of this clonotype. The chain is built from TRBV6-4 and TRBJ2-2; D remains ambiguous. The CDR3 runs to 13 residues. V dropped 2 bases and J dropped 3 bases, with 4 bases sitting between them. CDR1 and CDR2 from the germline V gene are MRHNA and SNTAGT. As DNA, the CDR3 is TGTGCCAGCAGTGACGATGACACCGGGGAGCTGTTTTTT. It is translated as CASSDDDTGELFF.

At least ten counts were recorded for this clonotype. The rearrangement links TRBV5-1 to TRBJ2-1, with 9 positions matching TRBD2. Per the germline V gene, CDR1 is SGHRS and CDR2 is YFSETQ. The CDR3 runs 17 residues. V lost 0 bases and J lost 5; bases outside the gene matches: 9. CDR3 bases: TGCGCCAGCAGCTTGGATTGGGAGCGGGGGGTGAACAATGAGCAGTTCTTC. It is translated as CASSLDWERGVNNEQFF.

This clonotype has at least ten counts. The rearrangement links TRBV20-1 to TRBJ1-1; no firm D call. This CDR3 spans 15 amino acids. The V gene's germline CDR1 is DFQATT and CDR2 SNEGSKA (reference sequence). The germline V and J ends were trimmed by 1 base and 3 bases, with 15 bases remaining between them. In nucleotides, the CDR3 is TGCAGTGCTAGAGGGGCGGATGGTGGGGACACTGAAGCTTTCTTT. This gives the protein CSARGADGGDTEAFF.

This clonotype was counted at least ten times. This rearrangement joins TRBV20-1 to TRBJ2-7; 7 nucleotides match TRBD1. The CDR3 loop spans 13 amino acids. Germline V lookup: CDR1 DFQATT, CDR2 SNEGSKA (reference sequence). With 6 bases clipped from V and 3 bases from J, the junction kept 8 bases outside the gene matches. CDR3 sequence: CSAHGTADYEQYF. The DNA for the CDR3 is TGCAGTGCGCACGGGACAGCGGACTACGAGCAGTACTTC.

This clonotype was recorded many times. This chain connects TRBV2 to TRBJ1-2, with D uncertain. CDR3 size: 15 residues. Between the trimmed V and J ends, which lost 2 bases and 0 bases, there was a span of 10 bases. Germline CDR1 reads SNHLY; CDR2 reads FYNNEI. This chain's CDR3 is CASSEPQAPNYGYTF. The CDR3 DNA reads TGTGCCAGCAGTGAACCGCAGGCACCTAACTATGGCTACACCTTC.

This clonotype came up a few times. The V and J genes are TRBV12-3 or TRBV12-4 and TRBJ1-5, with TRBD1 matching over 8 bases. CDR3 length: 13 amino acids. The junction had 3 bases not matched to a gene; V was cut back by 5 bases and J by 6 bases. The CDR3 DNA is TGTGCCAGCAGTGGACAGGGCAGTCAGCCCCAGCATTTT. It translates to CASSGQGSQPQHF.

A remark on this clonotype: In this CDR3 the conserved last residue, phenylalanine or tryptophan, is missing, so a read error is likely. No DNA is shown, since the ends of the CDR3 on it are uncertain; the CDR3 is the one TCRdb lists. The chain links TRBV5-1 to TRBJ2-1. Inclusive of both ends, the CDR3 amounts to 15 amino acids. The germline V gene encodes CDR1 SGHRS and CDR2 YFSETQ. CDR3 residues: CASSSDRDPYNEKFV.

In this sample, this clonotype turned up many times. The chain couples TRBV20-1 to TRBJ2-7; no definite D call. The V end was cut by 0 bases, the J end by 2 bases, with 11 bases between. CDR3 length: 14 amino acids. Looked up from germline, CDR1 is DFQATT and CDR2 is SNEGSKA (reference sequence). CDR3 sequence: CSARDIGIAYEQYF. As DNA, the CDR3 is TGCAGTGCTAGAGATATCGGCATAGCCTACGAGCAGTACTTC.

At least ten counts were recorded for this clonotype. CDR3 nucleotides: TGCGCCATCCAGGGATCTACGATGAACACCGGGGAGCTGTTTTTT. Its protein product is CAIQGSTMNTGELFF. The V and J genes are TRBV10-2 and TRBJ2-2, with TRBD1 as a possible D gene (5 bases). The CDR3 loop spans 15 amino acids. V shed 10 bases and J shed 1 base, with 16 bases lying between them. The germline V gene encodes CDR1 WSHSY and CDR2 SAAADI.

This clonotype came up many times. This rearrangement joins TRBV7-8 to TRBJ1-3; 7 bases map to TRBD1. In germline, CDR1 is SGHVS, CDR2 FQNEAQ. CDR3 length: 16 residues. J gave up 3 bases and V 2 bases, and 7 bases lay outside the gene matches. Here the CDR3 reads CASSLLGRGVGNTIYF. CDR3 nucleotide sequence: TGTGCCAGCAGCTTATTGGGCAGGGGGGTTGGAAACACCATATATTTT. Full variable domain (remainder filled in from reference TRBV7-8 and TRBJ1-3): GAGVSQSPRYKVAKRGQDVALRCDPISGHVSLFWYQQALGQGPEFLTYFQNEAQLDKSGLPSDRFFAERPEGSVSTLKIQRTQQEDSAVYLCASSLLGRGVGNTIYFGEGSWLTVV.

This clonotype was seen ten or more times. The chain uses TRBV13 and TRBJ2-3, with 10 bases matching TRBD2. Trimming at V came to 5 bases and at J to 1 base, leaving 3 bases not matched to a gene. The CDR3 runs to 15 residues. CDR1 and CDR2 (germline): PRHDT, FYEKMQ (reference sequence). The CDR3 spells CASSPGTSGTDTQYF. The CDR3 DNA is TGTGCCAGCAGCCCTGGGACTAGCGGCACAGATACGCAGTATTTT.

Many counts were recorded for this clonotype. The rearrangement uses TRBV6-5 and TRBJ1-2; a weak D match, TRBD1 (5 bases). Germline V gene lookup returns CDR1 MNHEY and CDR2 SVGAGI. V was shortened by 7 bases and J by 3 bases, with 9 bases between the two germline ends. The CDR3 consists of 12 residues. The CDR3 sequence: CASTRGDYGYTF. The CDR3 DNA reads TGTGCCAGCACGAGGGGCGACTATGGCTACACCTTC.

This clonotype showed up just a few times. The chain uses TRBV5-1 and TRBJ1-2; D perhaps matches TRBD1 (6 bases). The CDR3 length is 13 residues. Germline CDR1 is SGHRS and CDR2 is YFSETQ. V was cut by 0 bases and J by 4 bases, with 7 bases left in between. The CDR3 nucleotides read TGCGCCAGCAGCTTGGAAGGGGGCTATGGCTACACCTTC. Translated: CASSLEGGYGYTF.

This clonotype occurred many times. The chain combines TRBV30 with TRBJ2-2; D not resolved. Germline lookup yields CDR1 GTSNPN and CDR2 SVGIG (reference sequence). The CDR3 spans 12 residues. Trimming removed 2 bases at V and 4 bases at J, with 5 bases between. The CDR3 loop is CAWSFPTGELFF. CDR3 nucleotide sequence: TGTGCCTGGAGTTTTCCCACCGGGGAGCTGTTTTTT. The complete variable domain, with remaining parts taken from reference TRBV30 and TRBJ2-2, reads SQTIHQWPATLVQPVGSPLSLECTVEGTSNPNLYWYRQAAGRGLQLLFYSVGIGQISSEVPQNLSASRPQDRQFILSSKKLLLSDSGFYLCAWSFPTGELFFGEGSRLTVL.

This clonotype came up many times. The chain is built from TRBV5-1 and TRBJ2-1, with TRBD2 matching over 9 bases. The germline CDR1 and CDR2 sequences are SGHRS and YFSETQ. Trimming removed 0 bases from V and 4 bases from J; junction bases left unmatched: 5. The CDR3 has 16 amino acids. The CDR3 region has the DNA TGCGCCAGCAGCTTGGGGGGTAGCGGGGGTTACAATGAGCAGTTCTTC. It yields the protein CASSLGGSGGYNEQFF.

This clonotype was observed many times. The rearrangement joins TRBV6-5 to TRBJ1-1; possible D gene TRBD1, 6 bases. This CDR3 region has 15 residues. Between the trimmed V and J ends, which lost 5 bases and 5 bases, there was a span of 18 bases. CDR1 is MNHEY and CDR2 is SVGAGI in the germline V gene. Here the CDR3 reads CASSTRQGIGTEAFF. The CDR3 bases are TGTGCCAGCAGTACGCGTCAGGGGATCGGGACTGAAGCTTTCTTT.

This clonotype was recorded at least ten times. J is TRBJ2-2 and V is TRBV6-5; 8 bases match TRBD2. This CDR3 contains 17 residues. Germline V lookup: CDR1 MNHEY, CDR2 SVGAGI. Losses at the gene ends were 6 bases for V and 2 bases for J; bases not matched to a gene: 11. The CDR3 is CASRAEGRGANTGELFF. The CDR3 DNA is TGTGCCAGCAGGGCCGAGGGGCGGGGGGCCAACACCGGGGAGCTGTTTTTT.

This clonotype has at least ten counts. The rearrangement uses TRBV29-1 and TRBJ1-2, with 9 bases lining up with TRBD1. Germline V gene sequence: CDR1 SQVTM, CDR2 ANQGSEA. The CDR3 consists of 13 residues. The V and J ends lost 3 bases and 8 bases, in that order; junction bases with no gene match: 7. The CDR3 spells CSVDFGTGLGYTF. The CDR3 DNA sequence: TGCAGCGTTGATTTTGGGACAGGGCTCGGCTACACCTTC.

In this sample, this clonotype turned up many times. CDR3 amino acids: CASSLGGRRRGMDPLHF. CDR3 nucleotide sequence: TGTGCCAGCAGCTTAGGTGGCAGACGCCGGGGGATGGATCCCCTCCACTTT. The chain has TRBV13 and TRBJ1-6; tentative D call: TRBD1 (5 bases). V lost 0 bases and J lost 13, with 22 bases in between. The CDR3 has 17 amino acids. The V gene's germline CDR1 is PRHDT and CDR2 FYEKMQ (reference sequence).

This clonotype was counted at least ten times. V and J are TRBV14 and TRBJ1-1; D unresolved. CDR3 length equals 13 residues. Germline CDR1 and CDR2: SGHDN and FVKESK. V lost 0 bases and J lost 7, with 9 bases in between. CDR3 protein: CASSQDRRFEAFF. The CDR3 coding sequence is TGTGCCAGCAGCCAAGATAGACGGTTTGAAGCTTTCTTT.

Ten or more counts support this clonotype. The J gene is TRBJ1-1, the V gene TRBV6-5; a possible D gene is TRBD1 (5 bases). CDR3 length: 14 amino acids. Germline values: CDR1 MNHEY, CDR2 SVGAGI. Trimming took off 2 bases at V and 7 bases at J, with 14 bases between the two ends. CDR3 residues: CASSYGGGGSEAFF. As DNA, the CDR3 is TGTGCCAGCAGTTACGGGGGGGGGGGGAGTGAAGCTTTCTTT.

This clonotype was picked up many times. The chain joins TRBV12-3 or TRBV12-4 to TRBJ1-5; the match to TRBD1 covers 9 bases. V shed 3 bases and J 2 bases; nucleotides not matched to a gene: 5. CDR3 length: 16 residues. CDR3 protein: CASSLTGGSGNQPQHF. CDR3 bases: TGTGCCAGCAGTTTGACAGGGGGTAGCGGCAATCAGCCCCAGCATTTT.

This clonotype came up many times. This CDR3 reads CASTNRRTRDQPQHF. CDR3 nucleotide sequence: TGTGCCAGCACCAATCGGCGGACCCGGGATCAGCCCCAGCATTTT. V and J are TRBV7-8 and TRBJ1-5; D uncertain. The CDR3 sequence is 15 residues long. V was shortened by 7 bases and J by 5 bases, with 18 bases between the two germline ends. Germline lookup yields CDR1 SGHVS and CDR2 FQNEAQ.

In this sample, this clonotype turned up many times. The rearrangement uses TRBV10-3 and TRBJ2-7; 7 bases are a match to TRBD1. The V gene end was trimmed by 0 bases and the J gene end by 2 bases; junction bases not matched to a gene: 1. Per the germline V gene, CDR1 is ENHRY and CDR2 is SYGVKD. The CDR3 extends over 14 amino acids. The CDR3 here is CAISESGTAYEQYF. DNA for the CDR3: TGTGCCATCAGTGAGTCGGGGACAGCCTACGAGCAGTACTTC.

Many counts were recorded for this clonotype. The chain links TRBV29-1 to TRBJ1-1, with D possibly matching TRBD1 (5 bases). CDR3 length: 14 amino acids. Germline lookup yields CDR1 SQVTM and CDR2 ANQGSEA. Trimming took off 0 bases at V and 0 bases at J, with 8 bases between the two ends. CDR3 DNA: TGCAGCGTTGAAGATTCGGACATGAACACTGAAGCTTTCTTT. It codes for CSVEDSDMNTEAFF.